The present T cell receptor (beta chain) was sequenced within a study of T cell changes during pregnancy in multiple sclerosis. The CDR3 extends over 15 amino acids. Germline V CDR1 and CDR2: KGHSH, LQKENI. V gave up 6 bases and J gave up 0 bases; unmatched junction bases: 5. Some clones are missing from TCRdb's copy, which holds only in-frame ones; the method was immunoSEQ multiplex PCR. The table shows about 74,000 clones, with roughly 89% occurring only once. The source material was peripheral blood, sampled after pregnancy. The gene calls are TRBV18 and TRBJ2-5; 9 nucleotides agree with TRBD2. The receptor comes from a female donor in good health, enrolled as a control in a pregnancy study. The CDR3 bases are TGTGCCAGCTCGCCGGGACTAGCAGACCAAGAGACCCAGTACTTC. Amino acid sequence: CASSPGLADQETQYF.